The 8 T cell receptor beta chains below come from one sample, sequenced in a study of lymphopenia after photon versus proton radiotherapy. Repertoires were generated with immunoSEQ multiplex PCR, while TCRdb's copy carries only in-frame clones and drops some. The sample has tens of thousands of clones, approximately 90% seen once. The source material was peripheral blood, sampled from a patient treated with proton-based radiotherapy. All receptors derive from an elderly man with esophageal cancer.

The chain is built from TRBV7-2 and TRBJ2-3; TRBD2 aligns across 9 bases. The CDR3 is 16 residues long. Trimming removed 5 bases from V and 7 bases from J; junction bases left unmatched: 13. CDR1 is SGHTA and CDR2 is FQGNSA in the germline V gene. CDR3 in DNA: TGTGCCAGCAGCATGACTAGCGGTGGGGGCCCGAATACGCAGTATTTT. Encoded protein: CASSMTSGGGPNTQYF.

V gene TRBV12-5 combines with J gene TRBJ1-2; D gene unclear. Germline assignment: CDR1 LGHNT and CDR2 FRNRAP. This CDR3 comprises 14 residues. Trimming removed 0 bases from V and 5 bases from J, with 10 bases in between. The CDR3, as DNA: TGTGCTAGTGGTTTGGTCGGGAGGCGGTATGGCTACACCTTC. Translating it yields CASGLVGRRYGYTF.

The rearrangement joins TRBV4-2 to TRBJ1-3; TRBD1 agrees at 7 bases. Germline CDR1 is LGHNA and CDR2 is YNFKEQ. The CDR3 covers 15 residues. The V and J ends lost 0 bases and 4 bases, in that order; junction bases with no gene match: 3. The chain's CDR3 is CASSQEQGTGNTIYF. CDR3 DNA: TGTGCCAGCAGCCAAGAACAGGGGACGGGAAACACCATATATTTT.

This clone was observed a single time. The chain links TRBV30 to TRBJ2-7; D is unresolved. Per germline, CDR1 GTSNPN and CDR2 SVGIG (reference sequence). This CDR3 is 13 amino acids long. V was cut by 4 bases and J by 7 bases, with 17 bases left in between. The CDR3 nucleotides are TGTGCCTGGAATGATGGAGTTGGATTTGAGCAGTACTTC. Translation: CAWNDGVGFEQYF.

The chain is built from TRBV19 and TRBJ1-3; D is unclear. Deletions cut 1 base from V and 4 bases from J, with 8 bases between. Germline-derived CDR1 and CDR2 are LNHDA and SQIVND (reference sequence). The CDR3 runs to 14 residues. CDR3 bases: TGTGCCAGTAGTATAGTGGGGTTCGGAAACACCATATATTTT. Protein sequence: CASSIVGFGNTIYF.

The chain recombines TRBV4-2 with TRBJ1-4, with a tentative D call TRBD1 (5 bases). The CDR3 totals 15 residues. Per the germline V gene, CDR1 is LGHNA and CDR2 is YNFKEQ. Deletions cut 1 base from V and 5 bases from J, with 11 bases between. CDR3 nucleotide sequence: TGTGCCAGCAGCCAAGCGATACAGGACAATGAAAAACTGTTTTTT. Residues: CASSQAIQDNEKLFF.

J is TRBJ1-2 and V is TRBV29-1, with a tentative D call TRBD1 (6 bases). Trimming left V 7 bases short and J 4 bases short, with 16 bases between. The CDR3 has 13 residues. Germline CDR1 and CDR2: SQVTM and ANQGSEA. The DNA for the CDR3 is TGCAGCGCCCCGGACAGCACTCCCTATGGCTACACCTTC. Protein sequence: CSAPDSTPYGYTF.

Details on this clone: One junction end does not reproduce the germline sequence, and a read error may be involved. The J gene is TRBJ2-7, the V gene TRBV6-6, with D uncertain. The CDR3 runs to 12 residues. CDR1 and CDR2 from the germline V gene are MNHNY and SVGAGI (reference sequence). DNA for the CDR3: TGTGCCAGCAGCTCGTGGTCCTCCGAGCAGTACTTC. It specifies CASSSWSSEQYF.